Included here is one TCR beta chain sequence, with context. Building of the TCR beta libraries involved iRepertoire HTBI primers and Arm-PCR of CDR3 regions. TCRdb itself ran the multiplex PCR reads through MiXCR, one entry per CDR3 protein. The table has hundreds of thousands of distinct CDR3 sequences, around 21% seen once; the top ten hold 6.5% to 10%. Specified time point: persistent/refractory GD, antithyroid drugs over 5 years with positive TRAb. Isolated PBMC RNA provided the starting material for the TCR library. The data originate from a study of regulatory T cells in long-lasting Graves disease. In germline, CDR1 is SEHNR, CDR2 FQNEAQ (reference sequence). This CDR3 contains 17 residues. Deletions cut 4 bases from V and 5 bases from J, with 23 bases between.

The sample consisted of peripheral blood mononuclear cells (PBMCs), taken when the disease was refractory, from a patient treated with antithyroid drugs. The clonotype originates from a female donor with Graves disease. The J gene is TRBJ1-2, the V gene TRBV7-9; weak D call: TRBD1 (6 bases). CDR3 sequence reads: CASSSGGRGWERYGYTF. Written as DNA, the CDR3 is TGTGCCAGCAGCTCCGGAGGAAGGGGGTGGGAAAGATATGGCTACACCTTC.